These T cell receptor beta chains were read from a single sample in a study of shared clonotypes between healthy human individuals. Generated by immunoSEQ multiplex PCR, the TCRdb table keeps only in-frame clones and is missing some. The sample gives about 680,000 clones, around three quarters of which show up once; 1.5% to 2% is in the top ten. The sequencing input was memory CD4+ T cells sorted from blood. The receptors were sampled from a woman aged 25 to 39 in good health. Each CDR3 is given with its conserved first and last residue.

v_gene,CDR3aa
TRBV29-1,CSVYVQGGEKLFF
TRBV7-8,CASSLDTYLNTGELFF
TRBV27,CASSLSEGELFF
TRBV5-1,CASSFPGIDETQYF
TRBV28,CASSPFDPGQPEAFF
TRBV7-8,CASSLGGRGANLAKNIQYF
TRBV25-1,CASSEYIGGYGEAFF
TRBV15,CATSRSGTGMANQPQHF
TRBV18,CASSLYTERAASNQPQHF
TRBV5-1,CASSLGLANQETQYF
TRBV11-2,CASSLVLAGLTDTQYF
TRBV2,CASREGPSPYNEQFF
TRBV7-9,CASSLGTTDTQYF
TRBV7-9,CASSSTAGTGGYNEQFF
TRBV5-6,CASSLRGTEAFF
TRBV4-1,CASSQPRQGGGYTF
TRBV13,CASSFKDPGGEKLFF
TRBV6-5,CASSYGSSSYNEQFF
TRBV5-4,CASLPGGTGLLGNYGYTF
TRBV6-1,CASSERPGVPQHF
TRBV2,CASKKGDSIFHYGYTF
TRBV6-6,CASSYRQGNGELFF
TRBV6-5,CASSGDRGRQETQYF
TRBV5-1,CASSFRGIGTGELFF
TRBV4-1,CASSQRPLAGDRTDTQYF
TRBV5-1,CASSLVGVTGQLGNTGELFF
TRBV7-9,CASSSEGLRRGDTQYF
TRBV7-2,CASSTWEYPYEQYF
TRBV2,CASSPTSPSTDTQYF
TRBV28,CASSLYPGAGTEAFF
TRBV7-8,CASRIRGGETQYF
TRBV5-1,CASSSHRGSYNEQFF
TRBV19,CASSMTLSYNEQFF
TRBV11-2,CASSRSRGTEQYF
TRBV6-1,CASSDARWEQFF
TRBV10-3,CAISEANSYEQYF
TRBV19,CASSTTTGTGGYNEQFF
TRBV29-1,CSVRGGQETQYF
TRBV19,CASRRGGTVNTEAFF
TRBV19,CASSSHRGRDGYTF
TRBV7-8,CASSLGLAGDRKFF
TRBV19,CASSIGQSNYGYTF
TRBV30,CAWTQHTGMGQPQHF
TRBV13,CASRAGERQGAQYF
TRBV18,CASSQGLSETQYF
TRBV7-9,CASSSQGVGGYTF
TRBV15,CATSRGDRGSTGELFF
TRBV7-9,CASSPRRGLGTEAFF
TRBV30,CAWSHGGPGNSPLHF
TRBV28,CASSLTTSGGLTDTQYF
TRBV14,CASSLGNQPQHF
TRBV27,CASAPEFARAYEQYF
TRBV2,CASSELWAQPQHF
TRBV28,CASKDRAVRKSNQPQHF
TRBV9,CASSAPSSGANVLTF